The rows below give T cell receptor beta chains drawn from one sample of a study of T cell changes during pregnancy in multiple sclerosis. TCRdb's copy holds only in-frame clones and misses some; the assay was immunoSEQ multiplex PCR. The sample comprises some 130,000 clones, 90% to 98% of which are singletons, and roughly 0.44% rests with the top ten. The specimen was peripheral blood, collected after pregnancy. All receptors derive from a female donor with multiple sclerosis, enrolled in a pregnancy study. Each CDR3 is given with its conserved first and last residue. The D gene is left open where the match is weak. The size field is filled for only some rows; it gives once, few, many or a size class.

V: TRBV2; size: once; J: TRBJ2-3; D: -; CDR3: CASRNRNVHTDTQYF; DNA: TGTGCCAGCCGTAACAGGAACGTACACACAGATACGCAGTATTTT
V: TRBV4-1; size: -; J: TRBJ2-5; D: TRBD2; CDR3: CASSQGGQAGQETQYF; DNA: TGCGCCAGCAGCCAAGGGGGTCAAGCGGGACAAGAGACCCAGTACTTC
V: TRBV28; size: once; J: TRBJ2-3; D: TRBD2; CDR3: CAIWAGGPQSTDTQYF; DNA: TGTGCCATATGGGCGGGAGGGCCCCAATCCACAGATACGCAGTATTTT
V: TRBV18; size: -; J: TRBJ2-7; D: -; CDR3: CASSPPSSDEQYF; DNA: TGTGCCAGCTCACCACCCTCTTCGGACGAGCAGTACTTC
V: TRBV29-1; size: -; J: TRBJ2-7; D: -; CDR3: CSVVRSGTYEQYF; DNA: TGCAGCGTTGTAAGGAGCGGTACCTACGAGCAGTACTTC
V: TRBV11-2; size: -; J: TRBJ1-2; D: TRBD1; CDR3: CASSPGVGQGRGYTF; DNA: TGTGCCAGCAGCCCCGGGGTGGGACAGGGGAGAGGCTACACCTTC
V: TRBV11-2; size: -; J: TRBJ2-7; D: -; CDR3: CASSSTVSYEQYF; DNA: TGTGCCAGCAGCTCTACAGTCTCCTACGAGCAGTACTTC
V: TRBV5-1; size: -; J: TRBJ2-5; D: -; CDR3: CASSLSGSETQYF; DNA: TGCGCCAGCAGCTTGTCAGGGTCGGAGACCCAGTACTTC
V: TRBV2; size: -; J: TRBJ2-5; D: -; CDR3: CASSVVSQETQYF; DNA: TGTGCCAGCAGCGTAGTGAGCCAAGAGACCCAGTACTTC
V: TRBV7-9; size: -; J: TRBJ2-3; D: -; CDR3: CASSGGSTGTQYF; DNA: TGTGCCAGCAGCGGCGGTTCAACGGGTACGCAGTATTTT
V: TRBV2; size: -; J: TRBJ1-5; D: -; CDR3: CASSAVSNQPQHF; DNA: TGTGCCAGCAGTGCAGTGAGCAATCAGCCCCAGCATTTT
V: TRBV5-4; size: -; J: TRBJ2-2; D: -; CDR3: CASSLYGGELFF; DNA: TGTGCCAGCAGCTTATACGGCGGGGAGCTGTTTTTT
V: TRBV5-4; size: -; J: TRBJ2-1; D: -; CDR3: CASKEGSVERRYNEQFF; DNA: TGTGCCAGCAAGGAGGGCTCAGTGGAGAGGCGCTACAATGAGCAGTTCTTC
V: TRBV15; size: -; J: TRBJ1-4; D: TRBD1; CDR3: CATKGQNDEKLFF; DNA: TGTGCCACCAAGGGACAGAACGATGAAAAACTGTTTTTT
V: TRBV29-1; size: -; J: TRBJ2-7; D: -; CDR3: CSVGSDRRSSYEQYF; DNA: TGCAGCGTGGGATCCGACAGGCGCAGCTCCTACGAGCAGTACTTC
V: TRBV19; size: -; J: TRBJ1-3; D: -; CDR3: CASSITGQRSGNTIYF; DNA: TGTGCCAGTAGTATTACGGGACAACGATCTGGAAACACCATATATTTT